These 16 T cell receptor beta chains share one sample of origin, sequenced in a study of Ad26.COV2.S vaccination and SARS-CoV-2 variants (TCRdb year 2021). To prepare the library, the immunoSEQ multiplex PCR assay was applied. TCRdb retrieved this table from immuneACCESS and kept in-frame rearrangements only. Not all clones are present; in checked studies, unresolved V genes account for under half, and no reason is known for the remainder. The sample table records about 480,000 clones; roughly 85% of these occur just once. The ten biggest clones cover more than 10% of the sample. In the paper's terms, the treatment or condition label means: around 19 received Ad26.COV2.S at low or high dose, single or two shots; roughly five received placebo; per-sample allocation not given. For vaccine and placebo recipients, the sequenced repertoires came from samples collected on day 63 after the first injection.

This sample comprised peripheral blood, obtained in a trial of Ad26.COV2.S vaccine versus placebo. Receptor source: a person between 18 and 60 years old who received the Ad26.COV2.S COVID-19 vaccine or a placebo.

This clone showed up just a few times. The genes are TRBV7-9 and TRBJ2-1, with D unresolved. From germline, CDR1 is SEHNR and CDR2 FQNEAQ (reference sequence). V shed 5 bases and J shed 4 bases, with 12 bases lying between them. This CDR3 comprises 14 residues. The CDR3 nucleotides are TGTGCCAGCAGCCCGGCGAGTGGATACAATGAGCAGTTCTTC. It codes for CASSPASGYNEQFF. Together with reference TRBV7-9 and TRBJ2-1, the CDR3 gives the full variable domain: DTGVSQNPRHKITKRGQNVTFRCDPISEHNRLYWYRQTLGQGPEFLTYFQNEAQLEKSRLLSDRFSAERPKGSFSTLEIQRTEQGDSAMYLCASSPASGYNEQFFGPGTRLTVL.

This clone was seen more than once but under ten times. The rearrangement links TRBV6-2 or TRBV6-3 to TRBJ2-2, with 7 bases fitting TRBD1. This CDR3 is built from 16 residues. CDR1 MNHEY and CDR2 SVGEGT come from the germline V gene. J lost 7 bases, V lost 6 bases, and 14 bases had no gene match. The CDR3 DNA reads TGTGCCAGCAGCAAAGACAGGGAGCAACGGGGCGGGGAGCTGTTTTTT. As protein: CASSKDREQRGGELFF.

The CDR3 region is CASSQDARARNYGYTF. In DNA, the CDR3 is TGCGCCAGCAGCCAAGATGCGAGGGCCAGAAACTATGGCTACACCTTC. The chain couples TRBV4-3 to TRBJ1-2; D is uncertain. Germline V lookup: CDR1 LGHNA, CDR2 YSLEER. This CDR3 is 16 amino acids long. The V and J ends lost 0 bases and 2 bases respectively, with 13 bases between them.

This sequence joins TRBV7-9 and TRBJ2-7; 10 bases map to TRBD2. The CDR3 runs to 16 residues. In germline, CDR1 is SEHNR, CDR2 FQNEAQ (reference sequence). Trimming took 5 bases from V and 4 from J; bases not matched to a gene: 11. CDR3 sequence (DNA): TGTGCCAGCAGCGACCTTCCCCTAGCGGGGGTTTACGAGCAGTACTTC. Amino acids: CASSDLPLAGVYEQYF.

The table lists this clone with a few counts. The rearrangement links TRBV28 to TRBJ1-4, with TRBD1 as a possible D gene (5 bases). V lost 3 bases and J lost 6, with 11 bases in between. The CDR3 runs 14 residues. Germline V gene lookup returns CDR1 MDHEN and CDR2 SYDVKM. The CDR3 nucleotides are TGTGCCAGCAGTTTCCCCGGGGGGGATGAAAAACTGTTTTTT. Its protein product is CASSFPGGDEKLFF. Full variable domain (missing parts from reference TRBV28 and TRBJ1-4): DVKVTQSSRYLVKRTGEKVFLECVQDMDHENMFWYRQDPGLGLRLIYFSYDVKMKEKGDIPEGYSVSREKKERFSLILESASTNQTSMYLCASSFPGGDEKLFFGSGTQLSVL.

This clone was detected only once. V gene TRBV7-3 combines with J gene TRBJ2-2; D ambiguous. Trimming removed 2 bases at V and 1 base at J, with 14 bases between. Per the germline V gene, CDR1 is SGHTA and CDR2 is FQGTGA. The CDR3 consists of 17 residues. The CDR3 protein is CASSLLGGPVNTGELFF. CDR3 DNA sequence: TGTGCCAGCAGCTTATTGGGTGGGCCTGTGAACACCGGGGAGCTGTTTTTT.

The rearrangement uses TRBV2 and TRBJ2-1, with TRBD2 matching over 11 bases. The CDR3 extends over 15 amino acids. The V segment lost 5 bases and the J segment 4 bases; nucleotides outside the gene matches: 4. Germline V lookup: CDR1 SNHLY, CDR2 FYNNEI. The DNA of the CDR3 is TGTGCCAGCAGTCCGCGACTAGCGGGATACAATGAGCAGTTCTTC. It encodes CASSPRLAGYNEQFF.

J is TRBJ2-7 and V is TRBV12-3 or TRBV12-4; D remains ambiguous. The CDR3 contains 13 residues. V was clipped by 6 bases and J by 3 bases, with 12 bases between them. The chain's CDR3 is CASRPPGIYEQYF. In nucleotides, the CDR3 is TGTGCCAGCAGACCTCCTGGGATCTACGAGCAGTACTTC.

The gene calls are TRBV27 and TRBJ1-1; a weak D match, TRBD1 (6 bases). The CDR3 consists of 12 residues. Germline V gene sequence: CDR1 MNHEY, CDR2 SMNVEV (reference sequence). Between the trimmed V and J ends, which lost 4 bases and 7 bases, there was a span of 10 bases. The chain's CDR3 is CASSSGTLEAFF. CDR3 coding DNA: TGTGCCAGCAGTTCCGGGACACTTGAAGCTTTCTTT.

The chain uses TRBV11-2 and TRBJ2-3; no definite D call. This CDR3 contains 15 residues. CDR1 SGHAT and CDR2 FQNNGV come from the germline V gene. V lost 1 base, J lost 0 bases, and 8 bases lay in between. CDR3 in amino acids: CASSLGTRSTDTQYF. In DNA, the CDR3 is TGTGCCAGCAGCTTAGGTACCCGTAGCACAGATACGCAGTATTTT.

The chain recombines TRBV7-3 with TRBJ2-5; 8 bases map to TRBD2. V lost 5 bases and J lost 7; bases outside the gene matches: 6. The CDR3 covers 13 residues. Germline CDR1 reads SGHTA; CDR2 reads FQGTGA. CDR3 in amino acids: CASSTGLAGTQYF. The CDR3 coding sequence is TGTGCCAGCAGCACCGGACTAGCAGGGACCCAGTACTTC.

The CDR3 sequence is CASSGLKGPGEQYF. The CDR3 DNA is TGCGCCAGCAGCGGGCTAAAAGGTCCCGGCGAGCAGTACTTC. The chain uses TRBV5-1 and TRBJ2-7; D gene uncertain. Germline V gives CDR1 SGHRS, CDR2 YFSETQ. The CDR3 consists of 14 residues. V was trimmed by 4 bases and J by 6 bases, leaving 17 bases between them.

This clone is a singleton in its sample. V and J are TRBV27 and TRBJ1-1; D is unclear. The length of the CDR3 is 14 residues. The ends were cut back, 0 bases at V and 4 bases at J, with 9 bases in the middle. The V gene's germline CDR1 is MNHEY and CDR2 SMNVEV (reference sequence). The CDR3 DNA is TGTGCCAGCAGTTTATCCGAGGGAATCACTGAAGCTTTCTTT. Translation gives CASSLSEGITEAFF.

The chain joins TRBV6-2 or TRBV6-3 to TRBJ2-5; 7 nucleotides match TRBD2. This CDR3 spans 16 amino acids. Germline V gives CDR1 MNHEY, CDR2 SVGEGT. V was clipped by 5 bases and J by 5 bases; unmatched bases: 14. The CDR3 here is CASSHRGSSTSETQYF. In DNA form, the CDR3 reads TGTGCCAGCAGTCACCGCGGGAGTTCGACGTCGGAGACCCAGTACTTC.

This chain connects TRBV21-1 to TRBJ2-7. TRBV21-1 is flagged as a pseudogene. The CDR3 runs 11 residues. CDR3 in amino acids: CASRLPYEQYF. The DNA for the CDR3 is TGTGCCAGCAGGCTCCCCTACGAGCAGTACTTC.

This chain uses TRBV11-2 with TRBJ1-5; D might be TRBD1 (5 bases). Germline CDR1 is SGHAT and CDR2 is FQNNGV. This CDR3 region has 15 residues. V lost 1 base and J lost 2, with 9 bases in between. The CDR3 sequence: CASSLGVGGNQPQHF. The DNA for the CDR3 is TGTGCCAGCAGCTTAGGGGTGGGGGGCAATCAGCCCCAGCATTTT.